Listed below are T cell receptor beta chains from one sample, sequenced in a study of blood T cells in healthy people across ages. TCRdb reprocessed the 5' RACE reads via MiXCR and lists one record per CDR3 protein. The sample shows more than 650,000 distinct CDR3 sequences, about 48% of them seen only once. The sequencing input was blood. The receptors shown here come from a man older than 75 in good health. The CDR3 runs from the conserved cysteine through the conserved F or W. A D gene is named only where the DNA matches it firmly. Only part of the rows carry a size: once, few, many, or a class if the clone is expanded.

>.|TRBJ2-5|TRBV29-1|many
CSPCYGVKETQYF
TGCAGCCCCTGTTACGGGGTGAAAGAGACCCAGTACTTC
>TRBD2|TRBJ2-5|TRBV5-1|.
CASSWGLAGAPETQYF
TGCGCCAGCAGCTGGGGACTAGCGGGGGCGCCGGAGACCCAGTACTTC
>.|TRBJ1-2|TRBV5-1|once
CASGLKPGNGYTF
TGCGCCAGCGGACTCAAGCCGGGGAATGGCTACACCTTC
>TRBD1|TRBJ2-7|TRBV2|few
CASSRTGNSYEQYF
TGTGCCAGCAGTCGGACAGGGAATTCTTACGAGCAGTACTTC
>.|TRBJ1-6|TRBV6-6|few
CASGKELYNSPLHF
TGTGCCAGCGGAAAAGAGCTGTATAATTCACCCCTCCACTTT
>.|TRBJ1-1|TRBV4-1|few
CASSPGVVSGTEAFF
TGCGCCAGCAGCCCCGGGGTGGTCTCGGGGACTGAAGCTTTCTTT
>TRBD1|TRBJ2-1|TRBV29-1|few
CSVVNRGTYNEQFF
TGCAGCGTTGTAAACAGGGGGACCTACAATGAGCAGTTCTTC
>TRBD1|TRBJ2-3|TRBV20-1|few
CSATGGTGTDTQYF
TGCAGTGCCACTGGGGGGACAGGGACAGATACGCAGTATTTT
>.|TRBJ1-2|TRBV4-2|few
CASSPGPAGNYGYTF
TGTGCCAGCAGCCCGGGGCCCGCTGGAAACTATGGCTACACCTTC
>TRBD2|TRBJ2-7|TRBV6-5|.
CASSYRGLAGTHYEQYF
TGTGCCAGCAGTTACAGGGGGCTAGCGGGAACCCACTACGAGCAGTACTTC
>.|TRBJ2-3|TRBV29-1|.
CGVELGRRSSTDTQYF
TGCGGCGTTGAATTGGGCAGGCGCAGTAGCACAGATACGCAGTATTTT
>TRBD2|TRBJ2-2|TRBV25-1|.
CASSGISGSNDNTGELFF
TGTGCCAGCAGTGGGATTAGCGGGAGCAACGATAACACCGGGGAGCTGTTTTTT
>TRBD1|TRBJ2-7|TRBV2|.
CASRTGETFDEQYF
TGTGCCAGTAGAACAGGGGAAACTTTCGACGAGCAGTACTTC
>.|TRBJ1-1|TRBV24-1|.
CATSARDNTEAFF
TGTGCCACCAGTGCCCGGGACAACACTGAAGCTTTCTTT
>TRBD1|TRBJ2-5|TRBV29-1|.
CSTSRAGGGQGLETQYF
TGCAGCACCTCACGAGCGGGTGGGGGACAGGGCTTGGAGACCCAGTACTTC
>.|TRBJ2-3|TRBV2|.
CASSEDSRPDTDTQYF
TGTGCCAGCAGTGAGGACTCCCGGCCCGACACAGATACGCAGTATTTT
>.|TRBJ2-7|TRBV28|.
CASSPSGTAGHEQYF
TGTGCCAGCAGCCCGTCCGGGACTGCTGGCCACGAGCAGTACTTC
>.|TRBJ2-5|TRBV20-1|.
CSARARLVGAGETQYF
TGCAGTGCTAGAGCGCGGCTAGTCGGGGCTGGCGAGACCCAGTACTTC
>TRBD2|TRBJ2-7|TRBV5-1|.
CASSTGTSATGSYEQYF
TGCGCCAGCAGCACCGGGACTAGCGCTACCGGTTCCTACGAGCAGTACTTC
>.|TRBJ2-3|TRBV9|.
CASSVGLSDTQYF
TGTGCCAGCAGCGTAGGGCTTTCAGATACGCAGTATTTT
>TRBD1|TRBJ1-1|TRBV20-1|.
CSLRPGQGARAEAFF
TGCAGCCTCAGACCGGGACAGGGGGCGAGGGCTGAAGCTTTCTTT
>TRBD1|TRBJ1-2|TRBV7-2|few
CASSLAGDRVGYTF
TGTGCCAGCAGCTTAGCGGGGGACAGGGTGGGCTACACCTTC
>TRBD2|TRBJ2-3|TRBV29-1|.
CSVGGLAGGPKGHRYAYF
TGCAGCGTTGGGGGACTAGCGGGAGGGCCTAAGGGGCACAGATACGCGTATTTT
>TRBD2|TRBJ2-7|TRBV10-3|.
CAAEPSGSPSEQYF
TGTGCCGCCGAGCCTAGCGGGAGTCCAAGCGAGCAGTACTTC
>.|TRBJ2-7|TRBV20-1|.
CSALDRIYEQYF
TGCAGTGCACTCGACAGGATCTACGAGCAGTACTTC
>TRBD2|TRBJ2-3|TRBV4-3|.
CASSQVSGGRTDTQYF
TGCGCCAGCAGCCAAGTTAGCGGGGGACGCACAGATACGCAGTATTTT
>.|TRBJ2-7|TRBV7-6|few
CASSSLRGEDSRGEQYF
TGTGCCAGCAGCTCCTTACGTGGTGAAGATTCCCGCGGCGAGCAGTACTTC
>.|TRBJ1-4|TRBV29-1|few
CSVATTNEKLFF
TGCAGCGTTGCCACAACTAATGAAAAACTGTTTTTT
>TRBD2|TRBJ2-5|TRBV27|.
CASSAGLAGGEYF
TGTGCCAGCAGTGCTGGACTAGCGGGAGGGGAGTACTTC
>TRBD1|TRBJ2-7|TRBV6-5|.
CAGSWGPPNRGEQYF
TGTGCCGGCAGTTGGGGTCCACCTAACAGGGGCGAGCAGTACTTC
>.|TRBJ1-2|TRBV27|few
CASSSSGRGYTF
TGTGCCAGCAGTTCCTCGGGTCGTGGCTACACCTTC
>.|TRBJ2-6|TRBV7-7|.
CASSSGTASGANVLTF
TGTGCCAGCAGCTCAGGGACGGCCTCTGGGGCCAACGTCCTGACTTTC
>.|TRBJ2-4|TRBV18|.
CVSSPLAKNIQYF
TGTGTCAGCTCACCCCTCGCCAAAAACATTCAGTACTTC
>.|TRBJ2-1|TRBV5-1|.
CASSLRELYNEQFF
TGCGCCAGCAGCTTACGGGAGCTATACAATGAGCAGTTCTTC
>TRBD1|TRBJ2-1|TRBV24-1|once
CATAPGQGNYNEQFF
TGTGCCACCGCTCCGGGACAGGGAAACTACAATGAGCAGTTCTTC
>TRBD2|TRBJ2-5|TRBV27|.
CASTKLGGSLPETQYF
TGTGCCAGCACCAAACTGGGCGGGAGTTTACCAGAGACCCAGTACTTC
>.|TRBJ1-1|TRBV30|few
CAWATENTEAFF
TGTGCCTGGGCGACAGAGAACACTGAAGCTTTCTTT
>TRBD2|TRBJ2-7|TRBV30|.
CAWSVKGGRSNEQYF
TGTGCCTGGAGTGTAAAGGGCGGGAGATCCAACGAGCAGTACTTC
>TRBD1|TRBJ1-1|TRBV18|.
CASSPMDRATEAFF
TGTGCCAGCTCACCGATGGACAGGGCCACTGAAGCTTTCTTT
>.|TRBJ2-2|TRBV10-3|.
CAGEGGSGELFF
TGTGCCGGCGAGGGGGGATCCGGGGAGCTGTTTTTT
>.|TRBJ2-7|TRBV12-3/TRBV12-4|few
CASRAEGARNEQYF
TGTGCCAGCAGAGCGGAGGGGGCCAGAAACGAGCAGTACTTC
>.|TRBJ2-7|TRBV12-3/TRBV12-4|few
CASSRLSYNEQYF
TGTGCCAGCAGTAGACTCTCCTACAATGAGCAGTACTTC
>TRBD2|TRBJ2-7|TRBV7-8|few
CASSFGTSKEEQYF
TGTGCCAGCAGCTTCGGGACTAGCAAGGAGGAGCAGTACTTC
>TRBD2|TRBJ2-5|TRBV4-1|.
CASSQLAGGQETQYF
TGCGCCAGCAGCCAGCTAGCGGGGGGACAAGAGACCCAGTACTTC
>TRBD2|TRBJ2-1|TRBV7-2|few
CASSLVPLAGVDEQFF
TGTGCCAGCAGCTTAGTACCACTAGCGGGAGTAGATGAGCAGTTCTTC
>.|TRBJ2-5|TRBV27|.
CASAHRRQETQYF
TGTGCCAGCGCTCACCGACGCCAAGAGACCCAGTACTTC
>.|TRBJ2-1|TRBV29-1|many
CSVSGTRGGEQFF
TGCAGCGTTTCCGGGACCCGAGGAGGTGAGCAGTTCTTC
>.|TRBJ2-5|TRBV29-1|.
CSVEDQQVPTQYF
TGCAGCGTTGAAGATCAGCAGGTTCCGACCCAGTACTTC
>TRBD2|TRBJ2-5|TRBV2|.
CASSGGAGGLGETQYF
TGTGCCAGCAGCGGCGGCGCCGGGGGGTTAGGAGAGACCCAGTACTTC
>TRBD1|TRBJ1-1|TRBV3-1|.
CASSQGGQANTEAFF
TGTGCCAGCAGCCAAGGAGGACAGGCGAACACTGAAGCTTTCTTT
>TRBD2|TRBJ2-6|TRBV7-2|.
CASSLGVRASGFSGANVLTF
TGTGCCAGCAGCTTAGGGGTTCGGGCTAGCGGATTCTCTGGGGCCAACGTCCTGACTTTC
>TRBD2|TRBJ2-7|TRBV5-1|.
CASSFSGGPYEQYF
TGCGCCAGCAGCTTCTCGGGGGGACCCTACGAGCAGTACTTC
>.|TRBJ2-7|TRBV3-1|.
CASSQTSRRLSSYEQYF
TGTGCCAGCAGCCAAACTTCGCGTAGGCTGTCCTCCTACGAGCAGTACTTC